This section outlines one TCR beta chain sequence together with its context. Its antigen is unidentified. Regarding donors, all were healthy bone marrow donors. Use of 60 Vbeta and 13 Jbeta primers characterized the PCR. This table comes from immunoSEQ multiplex PCR, and its TCRdb copy is limited to in-frame clones, with some not included. The table lists about 200,000 clones, 75% to 85% of them singletons. The CDR3 length is 15 residues. V lost 6 bases and J lost 0, with 18 bases in between. Germline values: CDR1 SQVTM, CDR2 ANQGSEA. This entry belongs to a study of cytomegalovirus exposure and HLA in healthy donors. Study background: Earlier findings included 90 million to 120 million unique TCR beta sequences obtained from about 180 million T cells.

Study-wide points: Reports state that TCR beta sequences accurately predicted most subjects' HLA-A and HLA-B alleles.

This TCR came from a woman aged 45-65 years in good health and CMV-seronegative. Sequencing used PBMCs. The gene calls are TRBV29-1 and TRBJ2-7; D is possibly TRBD1 (6 bases). The CDR3 bases are TGCAGCGTGGCGGTAACAGGGATCAGCTCCTACGAGCAGTACTTC. Amino acids: CSVAVTGISSYEQYF.